Each of the 24 T cell receptor beta chains below was sequenced from the same sample in a study of identical twins. TCRdb recomputed calls from the 5' RACE reads with MiXCR, one row per CDR3 protein. Of roughly 1.6 million distinct CDR3 sequences listed, under 35% are singletons. Sequenced input: cord blood. The receptors shown here come from a newborn girl in good health.

The rearrangement uses TRBV20-1 and TRBJ2-4; TRBD2 is a possible D gene (5 bases). The V end was cut by 4 bases, the J end by 8 bases, with 21 bases between. This CDR3 has 15 residues. Per germline, CDR1 DFQATT and CDR2 SNEGSKA (reference sequence). CDR3 in amino acids: CSATPGGRAEYIQYF. CDR3 coding DNA: TGCAGTGCTACCCCCGGAGGAAGGGCCGAGTACATTCAGTACTTC.

This clonotype was detected only a few times. The CDR3 spells CASSFRDRIDGYTF. The CDR3 DNA reads as TGTGCCAGCAGTTTTAGGGACAGGATTGATGGCTACACCTTC. The chain couples TRBV12-3 or TRBV12-4 to TRBJ1-2, with 8 bases lining up with TRBD1. V gave up 3 bases and J gave up 6 bases; unmatched junction bases: 6. The CDR3 runs to 14 residues.

This clonotype was seen a handful of times. The chain carries TRBV12-3 or TRBV12-4 and TRBJ1-1; D not certain. This CDR3 is built from 14 residues. V lost 3 bases to trimming and J lost 5 bases, with 13 bases between them. Written as DNA, the CDR3 is TGTGCCAGCAGTTTCAGTCCATCGAGGACTGAAGCTTTCTTT. As protein: CASSFSPSRTEAFF.

The chain carries TRBV12-3 or TRBV12-4 and TRBJ1-2, with a tentative D call TRBD1 (5 bases). The length of the CDR3 is 12 residues. V was pared by 3 bases and J by 10 bases, with 12 bases between. The CDR3 spells CASSFGTEDYTF. For the CDR3, the DNA is TGTGCCAGCAGTTTTGGGACGGAAGACTACACCTTC.

The chain carries TRBV7-2 and TRBJ2-5, with TRBD2 identical over 9 bases. This CDR3 is built from 17 residues. The germline gives CDR1 SGHTA, CDR2 FQGNSA. V dropped 0 bases and J dropped 5; count of bases not matched to a gene: 10. The CDR3 protein is CASSLALLSGGLETQYF. CDR3 DNA sequence: TGTGCCAGCAGCTTAGCGCTACTTAGCGGGGGTTTGGAGACCCAGTACTTC.

In this sample, this clonotype turned up a few times. The rearrangement links TRBV2 to TRBJ2-6; D is uncertain. CDR3 length: 17 amino acids. CDR1 SNHLY and CDR2 FYNNEI come from the germline V gene. The ends were cut back, 4 bases at V and 2 bases at J, with 15 bases in the middle. CDR3 coding DNA: TGTGCCAGCAGTGGGTCTACCTTCTATACTGGGGCCAACGTCCTGACTTTC. This translates into CASSGSTFYTGANVLTF.

A single count supports this clonotype. One end of the junction varies from germline; a read error may be responsible. The J gene is TRBJ1-4, the V gene TRBV28, with 7 bases lining up with TRBD1. This CDR3 contains 18 residues. Germline lookup yields CDR1 MDHEN and CDR2 SYDVKM. CDR3 sequence reads: CASSTETGNPPTNGKLFF. The CDR3 nucleotides are TGTGCCAGCAGTACGGAGACAGGGAACCCCCCAACTAATGGAAAACTGTTTTTT.

The chain couples TRBV4-1 to TRBJ2-5; D is ambiguous. The V and J ends lost 4 bases and 5 bases respectively, with 8 bases between them. The CDR3 consists of 12 residues. Germline V gives CDR1 MGHRA, CDR2 YSYEKL. DNA for the CDR3: TGCGCCAGCAGCCGACCCAGGGAGACCCAGTACTTC. This translates into CASSRPRETQYF.

This clonotype was picked up a small number of times. The rearrangement links TRBV2 to TRBJ2-1; 8 nucleotides line up with TRBD1. CDR3 length: 16 residues. Germline lookup yields CDR1 SNHLY and CDR2 FYNNEI. The V gene end was trimmed by 6 bases and the J gene end by 1 base; junction bases not matched to a gene: 8. The CDR3 loop is CASRGMRDRSYNEQFF. As DNA, the CDR3 is TGTGCCAGCAGGGGGATGCGGGACAGGTCCTACAATGAGCAGTTCTTC.

This chain links TRBV2 with TRBJ2-1; D unclear. From germline, CDR1 is SNHLY and CDR2 FYNNEI. Trimming stripped 8 bases from V and 4 bases from J, with 3 bases between. This CDR3 has 10 amino acids. The CDR3 sequence: CASPYNEQFF. CDR3 in DNA: TGTGCCAGCCCATACAATGAGCAGTTCTTC.

The chain is built from TRBV20-1 and TRBJ2-7; D is possibly TRBD1 or TRBD2 (5 bases each). Trimming stripped 5 bases from V and 0 bases from J, with 11 bases between. Germline values: CDR1 DFQATT, CDR2 SNEGSKA (reference sequence). The CDR3 covers 13 residues. CDR3 coding DNA: TGCAGTGCTTGGGACCGATACTCCTACGAGCAGTACTTC. It is translated as CSAWDRYSYEQYF.

The chain links TRBV29-1 to TRBJ2-7; D uncertain. Germline CDR1 SQVTM, CDR2 ANQGSEA. Between the trimmed V and J ends, which lost 1 base and 6 bases, there was a span of 4 bases. This CDR3 is 10 amino acids long. The CDR3 DNA reads TGCAGCGTTGAAGTGTCCGAGCAGTACTTC. Its protein is CSVEVSEQYF.

Points on this clonotype: A much larger clone sits a single nucleotide away, making a read error possible. The V call is TRBV5-1, the J call TRBJ2-1; D is possibly TRBD1 (6 bases). This CDR3 is 13 amino acids long. The germline gives CDR1 SGHRS, CDR2 YFSETQ. The CDR3 reads CVSSLQGPNEQFF. CDR3 in DNA: TGCGTCAGCAGCTTACAGGGACCCAATGAGCAGTTCTTC.

There are a few counts of this clonotype. The chain carries TRBV20-1 and TRBJ1-1, with a tentative D call TRBD1 (6 bases). This CDR3 contains 12 residues. CDR1 is DFQATT and CDR2 is SNEGSKA in the germline V gene (reference sequence). Trimming pared 4 bases from V and 6 bases from J, leaving 12 bases between. For the CDR3, the DNA is TGCAGTGCTATCCGGGGGCCCGCTGAAGCTTTCTTT. Translation: CSAIRGPAEAFF.

V and J are TRBV20-1 and TRBJ2-2; 8 bases match TRBD1. V was clipped by 6 bases and J by 3 bases; unmatched bases: 6. Germline CDR1 reads DFQATT; CDR2 reads SNEGSKA (reference sequence). This CDR3 is 14 amino acids long. CDR3 DNA: TGCAGTGCACCCGAACAGGGGGACACCGGGGAGCTGTTTTTT. Its protein product is CSAPEQGDTGELFF.

Comment on this clonotype: Since the CDR3 does not end with the conserved phenylalanine or tryptophan, this likely comes from a read error. This rearrangement joins TRBV5-1 to TRBJ2-1; D may be TRBD1 (6 bases). This CDR3 is 14 amino acids long. Germline CDR1 is SGHRS and CDR2 is YFSETQ. Deletions cut 7 bases from V and 1 base from J, with 12 bases between. CDR3: CASSRQESYNEQFS. The CDR3 DNA is TGCGCCAGCTCCCGACAGGAGTCCTACAATGAGCAGTTCTCC.

The gene calls are TRBV6-6 and TRBJ1-5; the match to TRBD1 covers 7 bases. The V and J ends lost 7 bases and 2 bases, in that order; junction bases with no gene match: 11. The CDR3 spans 16 residues. CDR1 is MNHNY, CDR2 SVGAGI, per germline (reference sequence). CDR3 protein: CASKWGQGVRNQPQHF. The CDR3 region has the DNA TGTGCCAGCAAATGGGGCCAGGGGGTGCGCAATCAGCCCCAGCATTTT.

This clonotype was found a few times. The chain links TRBV10-3 to TRBJ2-7, with D possibly being TRBD1 (5 bases). This CDR3 comprises 15 residues. Germline CDR1 ENHRY, CDR2 SYGVKD. V was pared by 3 bases and J by 3 bases, with 15 bases between. The CDR3 DNA is TGTGCCATCAGTGACCATGGACACCCCAACTACGAGCAGTACTTC. This gives the protein CAISDHGHPNYEQYF.

This chain links TRBV20-1 with TRBJ1-6; D is perhaps TRBD1 (5 bases). CDR3 length equals 18 residues. V lost 4 bases and J 0 bases, leaving 19 bases between the germline ends. Germline V lookup: CDR1 DFQATT, CDR2 SNEGSKA (reference sequence). CDR3 nucleotide sequence: TGCAGTGCTACCCCCCGGGACTTCAGGAGCTCCTATAATTCACCCCTCCACTTT. Translated: CSATPRDFRSSYNSPLHF.

CDR3 protein: CASSLYGQGDSTDTQYF. The CDR3 DNA follows: TGTGCCAGCAGCTTATACGGACAGGGGGATAGCACAGATACGCAGTATTTT. The chain is built from TRBV7-6 and TRBJ2-3; 10 positions match TRBD1. Germline V gene lookup returns CDR1 SGHVS and CDR2 FNYEAQ. The V gene end was trimmed by 2 bases and the J gene end by 0 bases; junction bases not matched to a gene: 5. The CDR3 has 17 amino acids.

The chain is built from TRBV29-1 and TRBJ1-1, with D hard to call. CDR1 is SQVTM and CDR2 is ANQGSEA in the germline V gene. The CDR3 contains 11 residues. Here the CDR3 reads CTPAGNTEAFF. DNA for the CDR3: TGCACCCCAGCCGGGAACACTGAAGCTTTCTTT.

This clonotype was detected only a few times. This chain joins TRBV29-1 and TRBJ1-1, with a tentative D call TRBD1 (5 bases). Germline CDR1 SQVTM, CDR2 ANQGSEA. V dropped 4 bases and J dropped 0 bases, with 12 bases sitting between them. The CDR3 extends over 14 amino acids. As DNA, the CDR3 is TGCAGCGTTGTCCCGGGACTCATGAACACTGAAGCTTTCTTT. This translates into CSVVPGLMNTEAFF.

V and J are TRBV4-1 and TRBJ1-2, with D possibly matching TRBD1 (5 bases). The CDR3 loop spans 19 amino acids. The germline V and J ends were trimmed by 0 bases and 8 bases, with 28 bases remaining between them. Germline-derived CDR1 and CDR2 are MGHRA and YSYEKL. CDR3 residues: CASSQDTGHQSRPDRGYTF. The CDR3 DNA reads TGCGCCAGCAGCCAAGATACCGGACACCAGTCCAGGCCGGATAGGGGCTACACCTTC.

The CDR3 nucleotides are TGTGCCACCAGAGTCAGGGGAGGGACTGAAGCTTTCTTT. Protein product: CATRVRGGTEAFF. V gene TRBV15 combines with J gene TRBJ1-1; possible D gene TRBD1, 6 bases. CDR3 length equals 13 residues. CDR1 and CDR2 from the germline V gene are LNHNV and YYDKDF (reference sequence). Trimming took 6 bases from V and 5 from J, leaving 13 bases between them.